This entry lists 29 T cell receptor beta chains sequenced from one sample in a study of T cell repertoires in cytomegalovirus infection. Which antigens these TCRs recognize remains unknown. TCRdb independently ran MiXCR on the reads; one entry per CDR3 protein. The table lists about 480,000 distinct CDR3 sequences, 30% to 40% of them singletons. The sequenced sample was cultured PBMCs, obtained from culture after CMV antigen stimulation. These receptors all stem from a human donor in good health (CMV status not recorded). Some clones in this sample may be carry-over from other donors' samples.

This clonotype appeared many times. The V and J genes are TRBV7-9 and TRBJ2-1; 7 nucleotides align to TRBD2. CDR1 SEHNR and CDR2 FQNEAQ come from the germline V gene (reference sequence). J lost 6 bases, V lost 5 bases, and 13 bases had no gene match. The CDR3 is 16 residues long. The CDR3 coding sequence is TGTGCCAGCAGCCCCAAGTCGGCGGGAGTTCTCAATGAGCAGTTCTTC. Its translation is CASSPKSAGVLNEQFF.

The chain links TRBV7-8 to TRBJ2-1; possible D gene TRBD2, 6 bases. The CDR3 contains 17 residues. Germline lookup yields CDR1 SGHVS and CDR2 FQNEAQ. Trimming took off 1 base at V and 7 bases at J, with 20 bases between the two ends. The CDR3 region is CASSLDRDPPSGNEQFF. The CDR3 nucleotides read TGTGCCAGCAGCTTAGACCGGGACCCCCCCAGCGGGAATGAGCAGTTCTTC.

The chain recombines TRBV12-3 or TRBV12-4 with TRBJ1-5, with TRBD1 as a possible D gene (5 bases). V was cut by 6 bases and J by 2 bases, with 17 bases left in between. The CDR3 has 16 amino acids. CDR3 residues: CASSVGVQGGNQPQHF. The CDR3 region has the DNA TGTGCCAGCAGCGTCGGTGTGCAGGGAGGCAATCAGCCCCAGCATTTT.

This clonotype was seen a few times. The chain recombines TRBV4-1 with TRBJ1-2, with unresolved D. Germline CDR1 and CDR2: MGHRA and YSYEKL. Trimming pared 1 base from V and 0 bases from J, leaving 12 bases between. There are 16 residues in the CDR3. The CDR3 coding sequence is TGCGCCAGCAGCCAAGTCTCGCCTGTTTCTAACTATGGCTACACCTTC. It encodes CASSQVSPVSNYGYTF.

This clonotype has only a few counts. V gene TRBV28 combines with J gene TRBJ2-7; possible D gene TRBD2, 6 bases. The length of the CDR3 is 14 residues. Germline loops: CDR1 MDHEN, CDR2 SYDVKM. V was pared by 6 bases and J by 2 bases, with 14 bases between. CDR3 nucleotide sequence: TGTGCCAGCAGCCGCGGACTATCCACCTACGAGCAGTACTTC. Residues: CASSRGLSTYEQYF.

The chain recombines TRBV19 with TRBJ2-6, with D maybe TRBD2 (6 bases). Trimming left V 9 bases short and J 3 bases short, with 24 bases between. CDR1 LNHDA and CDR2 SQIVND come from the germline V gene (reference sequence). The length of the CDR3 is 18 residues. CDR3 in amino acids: CASLNTGTGVVGANVLTF. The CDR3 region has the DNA TGTGCCAGCCTTAACACCGGGACGGGAGTTGTTGGGGCCAACGTCCTGACTTTC.

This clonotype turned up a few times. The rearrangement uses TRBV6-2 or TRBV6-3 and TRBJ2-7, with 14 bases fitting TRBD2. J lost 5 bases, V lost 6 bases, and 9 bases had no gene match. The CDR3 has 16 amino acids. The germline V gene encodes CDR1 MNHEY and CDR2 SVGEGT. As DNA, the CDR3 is TGTGCCAGCAGAAGACCGGGACTAGCGGGAGAGCACGAGCAGTACTTC. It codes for CASRRPGLAGEHEQYF.

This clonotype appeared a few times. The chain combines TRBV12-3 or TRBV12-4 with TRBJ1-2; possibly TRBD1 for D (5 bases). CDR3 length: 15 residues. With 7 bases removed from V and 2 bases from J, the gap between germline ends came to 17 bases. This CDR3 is CASTDSHRKNYGYTF. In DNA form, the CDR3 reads TGTGCCAGCACAGACAGCCATCGCAAGAACTATGGCTACACCTTC.

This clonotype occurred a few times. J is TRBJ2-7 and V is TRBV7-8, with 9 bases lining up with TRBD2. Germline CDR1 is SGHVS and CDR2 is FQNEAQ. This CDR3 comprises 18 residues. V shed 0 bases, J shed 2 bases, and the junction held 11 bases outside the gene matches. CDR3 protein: CASSLAVLAGSLTYEQYV. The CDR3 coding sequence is TGTGCCAGCAGCTTAGCGGTCCTAGCGGGGAGCCTCACCTACGAGCAGTACGTC.

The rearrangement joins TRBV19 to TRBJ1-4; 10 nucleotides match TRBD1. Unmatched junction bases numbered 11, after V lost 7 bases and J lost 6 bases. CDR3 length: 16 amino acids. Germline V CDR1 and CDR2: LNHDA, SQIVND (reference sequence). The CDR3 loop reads CASNLRLGQGYEKLFF. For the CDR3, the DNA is TGTGCCAGTAACCTACGTCTGGGACAGGGGTATGAAAAACTGTTTTTT. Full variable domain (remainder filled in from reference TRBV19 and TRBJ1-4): DGGITQSPKYLFRKEGQNVTLSCEQNLNHDAMYWYRQDPGQGLRLIYYSQIVNDFQKGDIAEGYSVSREKKESFPLTVTSAQKNPTAFYLCASNLRLGQGYEKLFFGSGTQLSVL.

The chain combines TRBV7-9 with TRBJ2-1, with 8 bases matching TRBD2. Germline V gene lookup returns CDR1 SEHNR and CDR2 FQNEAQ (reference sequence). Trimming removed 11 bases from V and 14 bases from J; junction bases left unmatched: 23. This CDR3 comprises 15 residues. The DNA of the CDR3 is TGTGCCCAGGACAGATCCGGGACTAGGGAGTTGGGAAAGTTCTTC. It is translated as CAQDRSGTRELGKFF. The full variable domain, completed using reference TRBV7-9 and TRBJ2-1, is DTGVSQNPRHKITKRGQNVTFRCDPISEHNRLYWYRQTLGQGPEFLTYFQNEAQLEKSRLLSDRFSAERPKGSFSTLEIQRTEQGDSAMYLCAQDRSGTRELGKFFGPGTRLTVL.

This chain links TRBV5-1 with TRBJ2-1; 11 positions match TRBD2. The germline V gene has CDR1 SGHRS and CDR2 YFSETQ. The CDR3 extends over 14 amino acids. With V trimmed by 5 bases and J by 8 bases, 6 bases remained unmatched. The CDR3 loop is CASRVAGGVDEQFF. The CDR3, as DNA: TGCGCCAGCAGAGTAGCGGGAGGGGTTGATGAGCAGTTCTTC.

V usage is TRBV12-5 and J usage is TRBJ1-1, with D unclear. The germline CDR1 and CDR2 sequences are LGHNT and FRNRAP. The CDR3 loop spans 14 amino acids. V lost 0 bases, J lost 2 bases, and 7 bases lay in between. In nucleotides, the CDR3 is TGTGCTAGTGGTTTGGTACCACCTAACACTGAAGCTTTCTTT. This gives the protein CASGLVPPNTEAFF.

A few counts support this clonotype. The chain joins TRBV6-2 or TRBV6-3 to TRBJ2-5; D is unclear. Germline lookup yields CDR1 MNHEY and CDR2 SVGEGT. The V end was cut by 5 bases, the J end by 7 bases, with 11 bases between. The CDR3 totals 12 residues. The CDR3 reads CASSAPVGTQYF. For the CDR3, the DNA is TGTGCCAGCAGTGCCCCCGTCGGGACCCAGTACTTC.

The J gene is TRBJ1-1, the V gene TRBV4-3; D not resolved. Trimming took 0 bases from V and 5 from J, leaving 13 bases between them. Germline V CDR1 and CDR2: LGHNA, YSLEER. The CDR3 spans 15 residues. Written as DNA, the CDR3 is TGCGCCAGCAGCCAAGAAAGGAACAGAAGAACTGAAGCTTTCTTT. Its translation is CASSQERNRRTEAFF.

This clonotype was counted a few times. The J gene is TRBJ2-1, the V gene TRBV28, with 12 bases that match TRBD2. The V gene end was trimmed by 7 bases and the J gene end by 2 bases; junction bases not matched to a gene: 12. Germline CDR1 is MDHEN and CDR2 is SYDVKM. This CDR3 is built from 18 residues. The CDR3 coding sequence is TGTGCCAGCACCGAAGAGACTAGCGGGAGAATGGCCTACAATGAGCAGTTCTTC. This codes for CASTEETSGRMAYNEQFF.

CDR3 sequence (DNA): TGTGCCAGCAGCGCCCGGACAGGGGGTGGCAATGAGCAGTTCTTC. This translates into CASSARTGGGNEQFF. This chain connects TRBV11-3 to TRBJ2-1; TRBD1 matches at 10 bases. V was clipped by 5 bases and J by 6 bases; unmatched bases: 7. The CDR3 has 15 residues. The germline CDR1 and CDR2 sequences are SGHNT and YENEEA. Filled out from reference TRBV11-3 and TRBJ2-1, the complete variable domain reads EAGVVQSPRYKIIEKKQPVAFWCNPISGHNTLYWYLQNLGQGPELLIRYENEEAVDDSQLPKDRFSAERLKGVDSTLKIQPAELGDSAVYLCASSARTGGGNEQFFGPGTRLTVL.

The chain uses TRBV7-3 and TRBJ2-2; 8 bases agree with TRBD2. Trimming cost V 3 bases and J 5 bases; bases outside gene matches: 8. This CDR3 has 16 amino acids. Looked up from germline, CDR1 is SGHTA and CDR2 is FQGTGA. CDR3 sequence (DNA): TGTGCCAGCAGCTTTAGAGGGACTAGAGAAACCGGGGAGCTGTTTTTT. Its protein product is CASSFRGTRETGELFF. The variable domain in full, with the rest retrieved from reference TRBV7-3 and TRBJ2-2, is GAGVSQTPSNKVTEKGKYVELRCDPISGHTALYWYRQSLGQGPEFLIYFQGTGAADDSGLPNDRFFAVRPEGSVSTLKIQRTERGDSAVYLCASSFRGTRETGELFFGEGSRLTVL.

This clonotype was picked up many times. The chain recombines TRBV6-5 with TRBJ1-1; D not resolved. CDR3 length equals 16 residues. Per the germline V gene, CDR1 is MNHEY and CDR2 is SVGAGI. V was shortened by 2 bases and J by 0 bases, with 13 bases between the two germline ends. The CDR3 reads CASSYRAWAVNTEAFF. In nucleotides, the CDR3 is TGTGCCAGCAGTTACAGGGCGTGGGCAGTGAACACTGAAGCTTTCTTT.

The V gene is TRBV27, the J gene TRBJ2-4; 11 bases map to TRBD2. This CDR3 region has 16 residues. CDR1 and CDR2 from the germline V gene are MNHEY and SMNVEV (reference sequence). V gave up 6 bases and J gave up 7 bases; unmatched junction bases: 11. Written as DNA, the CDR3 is TGTGCCAGCAGCAGTAGCGGGAGGGCCGGTATTAACATTCAGTACTTC. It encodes CASSSSGRAGINIQYF.

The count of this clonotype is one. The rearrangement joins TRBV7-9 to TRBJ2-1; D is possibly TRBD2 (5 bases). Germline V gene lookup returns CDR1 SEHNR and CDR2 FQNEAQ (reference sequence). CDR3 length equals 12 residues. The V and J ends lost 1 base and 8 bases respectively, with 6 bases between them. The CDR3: CASSLDSDEQFF. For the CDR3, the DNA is TGTGCCAGCAGCTTAGATAGCGATGAGCAGTTCTTC.

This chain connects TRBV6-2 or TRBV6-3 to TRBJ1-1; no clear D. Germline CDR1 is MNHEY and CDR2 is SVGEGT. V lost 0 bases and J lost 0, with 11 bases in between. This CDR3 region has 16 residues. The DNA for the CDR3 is TGTGCCAGCAGTTACTCCCTCCAAGGCATGAACACTGAAGCTTTCTTT. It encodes CASSYSLQGMNTEAFF.

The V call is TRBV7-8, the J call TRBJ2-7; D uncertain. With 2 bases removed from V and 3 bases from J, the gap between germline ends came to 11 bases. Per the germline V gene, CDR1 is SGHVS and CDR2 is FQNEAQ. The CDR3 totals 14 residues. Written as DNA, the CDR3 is TGTGCCAGCAGCTTAAGGCAGGTTAGCTACGAGCAGTACTTC. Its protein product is CASSLRQVSYEQYF.

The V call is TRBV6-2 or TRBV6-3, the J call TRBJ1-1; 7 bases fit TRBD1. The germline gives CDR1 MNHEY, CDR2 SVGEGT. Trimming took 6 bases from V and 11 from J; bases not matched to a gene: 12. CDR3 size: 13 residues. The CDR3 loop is CASRTGDSRFAFF. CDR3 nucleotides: TGTGCCAGCAGAACGGGGGACAGCCGTTTTGCTTTCTTT.

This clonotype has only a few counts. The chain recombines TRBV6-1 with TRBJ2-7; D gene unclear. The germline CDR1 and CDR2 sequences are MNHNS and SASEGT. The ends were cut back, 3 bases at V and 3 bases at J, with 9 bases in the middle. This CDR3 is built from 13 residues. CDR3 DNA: TGTGCCAGCAGTGAGACGCCGGGCTACGAGCAGTACGTC. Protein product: CASSETPGYEQYV.

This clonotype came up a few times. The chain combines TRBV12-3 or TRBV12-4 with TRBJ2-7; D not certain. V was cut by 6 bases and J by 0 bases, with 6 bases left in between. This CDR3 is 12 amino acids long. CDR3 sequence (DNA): TGTGCCAGCAGAGGCAGCTCCTACGAGCAGTACGTC. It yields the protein CASRGSSYEQYV.

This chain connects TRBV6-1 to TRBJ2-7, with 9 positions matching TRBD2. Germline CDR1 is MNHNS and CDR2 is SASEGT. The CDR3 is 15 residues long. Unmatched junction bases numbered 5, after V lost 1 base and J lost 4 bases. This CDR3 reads CASSEGLAGWYEQYV. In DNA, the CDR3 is TGTGCCAGCAGTGAAGGTCTAGCGGGATGGTACGAGCAGTACGTC.

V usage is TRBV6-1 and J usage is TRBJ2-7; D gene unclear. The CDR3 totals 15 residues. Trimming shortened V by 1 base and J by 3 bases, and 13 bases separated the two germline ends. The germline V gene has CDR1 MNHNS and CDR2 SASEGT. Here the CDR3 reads CASSEEWTADYEQYF. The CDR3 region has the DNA TGTGCCAGCAGTGAAGAGTGGACCGCGGACTACGAGCAGTACTTC.

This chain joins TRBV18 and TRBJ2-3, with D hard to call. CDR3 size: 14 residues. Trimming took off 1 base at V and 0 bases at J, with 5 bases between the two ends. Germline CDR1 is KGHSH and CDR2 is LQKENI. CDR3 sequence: CASSPQQSTDTQYF. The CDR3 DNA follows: TGTGCCAGCTCACCACAACAGAGCACAGATACGCAGTATTTT.